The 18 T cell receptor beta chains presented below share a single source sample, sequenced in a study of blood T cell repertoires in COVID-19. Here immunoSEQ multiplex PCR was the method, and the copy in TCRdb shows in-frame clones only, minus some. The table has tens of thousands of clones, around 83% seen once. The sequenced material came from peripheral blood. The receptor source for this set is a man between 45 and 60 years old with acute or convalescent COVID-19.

Here the CDR3 reads CASRDYHNEQFF. DNA for the CDR3: TGTGCCAGTAGGGACTACCACAATGAGCAGTTCTTC. The genes are TRBV19 and TRBJ2-1; D is possibly TRBD2 (6 bases). Germline CDR1 and CDR2: LNHDA and SQIVND (reference sequence). The V end was cut by 6 bases, the J end by 5 bases, with 8 bases between. The CDR3 extends over 12 amino acids.

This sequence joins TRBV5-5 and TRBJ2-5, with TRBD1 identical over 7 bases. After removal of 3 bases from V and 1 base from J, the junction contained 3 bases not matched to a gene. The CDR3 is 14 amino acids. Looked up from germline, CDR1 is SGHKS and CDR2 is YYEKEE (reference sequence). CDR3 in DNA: TGTGCCAGCAGCTCGACAGGGACCCAAGAGACCCAGTACTTC. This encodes CASSSTGTQETQYF.

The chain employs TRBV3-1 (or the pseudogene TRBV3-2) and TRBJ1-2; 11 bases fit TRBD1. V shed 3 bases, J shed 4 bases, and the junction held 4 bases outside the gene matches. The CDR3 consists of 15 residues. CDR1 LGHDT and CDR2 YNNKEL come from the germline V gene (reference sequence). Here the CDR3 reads CASSQWTGGSYGYTF. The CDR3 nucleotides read TGTGCCAGCAGCCAGTGGACAGGGGGCAGCTATGGCTACACCTTC.

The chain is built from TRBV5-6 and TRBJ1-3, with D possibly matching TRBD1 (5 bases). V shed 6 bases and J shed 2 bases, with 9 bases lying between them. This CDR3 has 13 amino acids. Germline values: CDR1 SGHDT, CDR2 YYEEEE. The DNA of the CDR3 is TGTGCCAGCAACCAGGGTCCTGGAAACACCATATATTTT. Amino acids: CASNQGPGNTIYF.

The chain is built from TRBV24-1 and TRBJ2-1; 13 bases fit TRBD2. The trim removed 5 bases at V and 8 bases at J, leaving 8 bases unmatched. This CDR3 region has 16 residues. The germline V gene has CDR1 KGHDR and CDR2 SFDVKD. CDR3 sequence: CATSAYRTSGSDEQFF. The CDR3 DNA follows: TGTGCCACCAGTGCGTACAGGACTAGCGGGAGTGATGAGCAGTTCTTC.

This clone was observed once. The CDR3 nucleotides are TGTGCCAGCAGCCAACAATCGTTTAGCAGCCGGGCGGGGGGCTACACCTTC. Its protein product is CASSQQSFSSRAGGYTF. J is TRBJ1-2 and V is TRBV28, with unresolved D. Per germline, CDR1 MDHEN and CDR2 SYDVKM. Trimming pared 6 bases from V and 8 bases from J, leaving 28 bases between. This CDR3 has 17 residues.

The chain's CDR3 is CASSYPGQGNEKLFF. The CDR3 DNA is TGTGCCAGCAGCTATCCGGGACAGGGGAATGAAAAACTGTTTTTT. The chain has TRBV5-5 and TRBJ1-4; 10 bases agree with TRBD1. The CDR3 contains 15 residues. Germline loops: CDR1 SGHKS, CDR2 YYEKEE (reference sequence). V shed 3 bases and J 5 bases; nucleotides not matched to a gene: 4.

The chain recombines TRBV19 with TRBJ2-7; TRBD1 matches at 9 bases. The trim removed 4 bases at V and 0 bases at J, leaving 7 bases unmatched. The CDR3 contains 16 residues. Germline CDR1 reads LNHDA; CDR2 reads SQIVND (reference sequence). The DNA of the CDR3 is TGTGCCAGTAGTAACCCGGGACAGGGCCGCTCCTACGAGCAGTACTTC. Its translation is CASSNPGQGRSYEQYF.

CDR3 in amino acids: CASSSRLRDSGGYTF. CDR3 bases: TGTGCCAGCAGCTCCCGCCTCCGGGACTCGGGAGGCTACACCTTC. The chain links TRBV7-2 to TRBJ1-2; D is perhaps TRBD1 (5 bases). This CDR3 is 15 amino acids long. Germline CDR1 and CDR2: SGHTA and FQGNSA. Trimming pared 4 bases from V and 8 bases from J, leaving 20 bases between.

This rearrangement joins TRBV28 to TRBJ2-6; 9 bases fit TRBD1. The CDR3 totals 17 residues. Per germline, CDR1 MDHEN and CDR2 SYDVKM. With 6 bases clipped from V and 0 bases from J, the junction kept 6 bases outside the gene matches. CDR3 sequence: CASRLGQGYSGANVLTF. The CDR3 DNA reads TGTGCCAGCAGATTAGGACAGGGGTACTCTGGGGCCAACGTCCTGACTTTC.

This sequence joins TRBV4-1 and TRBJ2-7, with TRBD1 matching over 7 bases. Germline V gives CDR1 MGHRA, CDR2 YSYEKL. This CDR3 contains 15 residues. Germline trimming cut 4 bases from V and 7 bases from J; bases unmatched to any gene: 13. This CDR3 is CASSPQAARGSEQYF. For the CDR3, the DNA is TGCGCCAGCAGCCCTCAAGCGGCCAGGGGGTCAGAGCAGTACTTC.

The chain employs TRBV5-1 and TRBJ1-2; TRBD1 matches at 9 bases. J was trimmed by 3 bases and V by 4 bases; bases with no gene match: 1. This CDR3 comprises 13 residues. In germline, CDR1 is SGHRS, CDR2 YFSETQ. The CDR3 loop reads CASSGQGYYGYTF. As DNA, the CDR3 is TGCGCCAGCAGCGGACAGGGGTACTATGGCTACACCTTC. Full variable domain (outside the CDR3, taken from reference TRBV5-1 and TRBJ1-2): KAGVTQTPRYLIKTRGQQVTLSCSPISGHRSVSWYQQTPGQGLQFLFEYFSETQRNKGNFPGRFSGRQFSNSRSEMNVSTLELGDSALYLCASSGQGYYGYTFGSGTRLTVV.

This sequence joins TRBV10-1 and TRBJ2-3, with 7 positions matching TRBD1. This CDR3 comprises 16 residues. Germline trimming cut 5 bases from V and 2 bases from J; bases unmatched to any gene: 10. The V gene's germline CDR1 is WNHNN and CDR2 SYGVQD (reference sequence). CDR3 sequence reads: CASSLRTGGITDTQYF. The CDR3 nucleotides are TGCGCCAGCAGTCTCCGGACAGGAGGAATCACAGATACGCAGTATTTT.

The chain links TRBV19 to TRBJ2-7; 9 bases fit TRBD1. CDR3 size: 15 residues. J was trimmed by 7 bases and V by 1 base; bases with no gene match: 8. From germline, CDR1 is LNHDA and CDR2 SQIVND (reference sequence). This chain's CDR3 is CASSIALGQGIEQYF. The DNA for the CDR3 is TGTGCCAGTAGTATAGCCTTAGGACAGGGGATTGAGCAGTACTTC.

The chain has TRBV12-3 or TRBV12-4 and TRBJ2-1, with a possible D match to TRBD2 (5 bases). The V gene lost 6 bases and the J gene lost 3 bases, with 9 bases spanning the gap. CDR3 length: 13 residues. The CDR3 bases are TGTGCCAGCAGAACCGGACTCTACAATGAGCAGTTCTTC. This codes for CASRTGLYNEQFF.

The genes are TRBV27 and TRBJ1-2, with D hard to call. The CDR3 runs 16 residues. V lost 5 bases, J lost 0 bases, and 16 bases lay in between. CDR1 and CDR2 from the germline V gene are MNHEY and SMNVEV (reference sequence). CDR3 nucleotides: TGTGCCAGCAGTCCCCAATTCAGAATTACTAACTATGGCTACACCTTC. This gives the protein CASSPQFRITNYGYTF.

The CDR3 is CASSQGTNYGYTF. CDR3 coding DNA: TGTGCCAGCAGCCAAGGGACAAACTATGGCTACACCTTC. The rearrangement joins TRBV3-1 (or the pseudogene TRBV3-2) to TRBJ1-2; D is perhaps TRBD1 (5 bases). The CDR3 extends over 13 amino acids. Trimming took 1 base from V and 2 from J, leaving 5 bases between them. Per the germline V gene, CDR1 is LGHDT and CDR2 is YNNKEL (reference sequence).

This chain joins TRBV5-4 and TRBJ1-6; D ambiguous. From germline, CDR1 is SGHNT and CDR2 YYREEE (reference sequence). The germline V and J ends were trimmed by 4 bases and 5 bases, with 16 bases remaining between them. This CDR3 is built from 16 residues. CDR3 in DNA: TGTGCCAGCAGCCGTCTCCCGACGGGAAATAATTCACCCCTCCACTTT. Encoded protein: CASSRLPTGNNSPLHF.